The clone carrying this T cell receptor beta chain was seen many times. The entry originates in a study of prognosis after radiotherapy for stage I lung cancer. Study context: Roughly 5 patients had oligometastatic NSCLC after surgical resection of the primary tumor, and approximately 13 had newly diagnosed primary stage I lung tumors. Among more than five patients the tumors were squamous cell carcinoma, and among 11 to 12 they were adenocarcinoma.

Two-round multiplex PCR on genomic DNA was the method by which TCR beta CDR3 was amplified. Primers specific to each TRBV and TRBJ gene were used in first-round PCR. TCRdb ran MiXCR on the multiplex PCR reads and lists one entry per CDR3 protein. The sample includes around 29,000 distinct CDR3 sequences, about 43% seen only once; the top ten take just under 15%. This receptor was obtained from a donor older than 45 with non-small cell lung cancer. The sample here was PBMCs, taken before or after stereotactic body radiation therapy (not recorded which).

As DNA, the CDR3 is TGTGCCAGCAACAGACAGCCGAACACTGAAGCTTTCTTT. Translating gives CASNRQPNTEAFF. V is TRBV5-8 and J is TRBJ1-1; D might be TRBD1 (5 bases). CDR1 is SGHTS and CDR2 is YDEGEE in the germline V gene. V shed 6 bases and J shed 1 base, with 10 bases lying between them. The CDR3 loop spans 13 amino acids.